The 22 T cell receptor beta chains below were found in one sample sequenced in a study of beta chain features in type 1 diabetes (dated by TCRdb to the late 2010s). Library construction relied on the immunoSEQ multiplex PCR assay. The entire isolated RNA was reverse transcribed using the High Capacity cDNA Reverse Transcription Kit, and thus expressed TCRB transcripts were sequenced. Sourced from immuneACCESS, this table was stored by TCRdb with only in-frame sequences that have V and J called. A share of the clones is absent; for the studies checked, an unresolved V gene accounts for under half, and the remainder has no known explanation. The sample profile shows under 250,000 clones; around 14% of them were found once. The ten largest clones capture roughly 0.019% of the sample. The antigens these receptors bind are not known. Study-level results and caveats: In all four CD4+ subsets, TCRB CDR3 length was moderately but significantly shorter in type 1 diabetes patients.

The sample was naive CD4+ T cells from blood. The sample's cell subset or site, from its label and the paper: true naive CD4+ T cells. Receptor source: a man aged 25 to 45 with type 1 diabetes.

This clone was picked up a small number of times. The J gene is TRBJ1-2, the V gene TRBV6-5; D gene uncertain. Trimming cost V 0 bases and J 0 bases, with 5 bases left between them. In germline, CDR1 is MNHEY, CDR2 SVGAGI. This CDR3 comprises 14 residues. CDR3: CASSYSATNYGYTF. The CDR3, as DNA: TGTGCCAGCAGTTACTCTGCGACTAACTATGGCTACACCTTC.

This clone was recorded a few times. The genes are TRBV5-4 and TRBJ2-4; perhaps TRBD2 as D (6 bases). Germline CDR1 SGHNT, CDR2 YYREEE (reference sequence). There are 13 residues in the CDR3. V dropped 4 bases and J dropped 4 bases, with 9 bases sitting between them. CDR3 sequence reads: CASSTGGKNIQYF. In DNA, the CDR3 is TGTGCCAGCAGCACCGGGGGTAAAAACATTCAGTACTTC. The full variable domain, completed using reference TRBV5-4 and TRBJ2-4, is ETGVTQSPTHLIKTRGQQVTLRCSSQSGHNTVSWYQQALGQGPQFIFQYYREEENGRGNFPPRFSGLQFPNYSSELNVNALELDDSALYLCASSTGGKNIQYFGAGTRLSVL.

V and J are TRBV29-1 and TRBJ2-5; 9 nucleotides line up with TRBD2. CDR1 is SQVTM, CDR2 ANQGSEA, per germline. Losses at the gene ends were 3 bases for V and 1 base for J; bases not matched to a gene: 12. The CDR3 contains 17 residues. The CDR3 sequence: CSVDLSGRPSGQETQYF. The DNA for the CDR3 is TGCAGCGTTGACCTCAGCGGGAGGCCCTCGGGCCAAGAGACCCAGTACTTC. Full variable domain (missing parts from reference TRBV29-1 and TRBJ2-5): SAVISQKPSRDICQRGTSLTIQCQVDSQVTMMFWYRQQPGQSLTLIATANQGSEATYESGFVIDKFPISRPNLTFSTLTVSNMSPEDSSIYLCSVDLSGRPSGQETQYFGPGTRLLVL.

This chain links TRBV19 with TRBJ2-3, with D possibly being TRBD2 (5 bases). CDR3 length: 13 residues. Germline CDR1 LNHDA, CDR2 SQIVND (reference sequence). The ends were cut back, 5 bases at V and 5 bases at J, with 11 bases in the middle. CDR3 in amino acids: CASSGVARDTQYF. CDR3 nucleotides: TGTGCCAGTAGTGGAGTAGCGAGAGATACGCAGTATTTT.

The chain couples TRBV4-1 to TRBJ1-1; D might be TRBD1 (5 bases). The germline V gene encodes CDR1 MGHRA and CDR2 YSYEKL. Trimming removed 2 bases at V and 1 base at J, with 11 bases between. The CDR3 consists of 15 residues. DNA for the CDR3: TGCGCCAGCAGCCAAAGTCAGGGCGAGAACACTGAAGCTTTCTTT. Encoded protein: CASSQSQGENTEAFF.

Turning to this clone: The same CDR3 also results from other DNA sequences found in this sample. This chain uses TRBV4-1 with TRBJ2-2; no reliable D call. The V end lost 2 bases, the J end lost 2 bases, and 12 bases lay between the germline ends. CDR3 length equals 16 residues. In germline, CDR1 is MGHRA, CDR2 YSYEKL. CDR3: CASSQLPTVNTGELFF. Here the CDR3 DNA reads TGCGCCAGCAGCCAACTGCCTACAGTAAACACCGGGGAGCTGTTTTTT.

V is TRBV6-5 and J is TRBJ2-1, with TRBD2 matching over 10 bases. Germline values: CDR1 MNHEY, CDR2 SVGAGI. This CDR3 is built from 16 residues. V was clipped by 3 bases and J by 0 bases; unmatched bases: 2. CDR3 region: CASSYTSGASYNEQFF. The CDR3 DNA is TGTGCCAGCAGTTATACTAGCGGGGCCTCCTACAATGAGCAGTTCTTC.

This clone was found a few times. This chain connects TRBV29-1 to TRBJ1-1; D not certain. The germline V gene encodes CDR1 SQVTM and CDR2 ANQGSEA. The CDR3 is 13 residues long. Trimming left V 3 bases short and J 4 bases short, with 12 bases between. The CDR3 bases are TGCAGCGTTGACACCGCGGGAGGCACTGAAGCTTTCTTT. It translates to CSVDTAGGTEAFF.

This clone was counted a few times. The chain carries TRBV18 and TRBJ1-6; D is unresolved. CDR3 length: 17 amino acids. CDR1 is KGHSH and CDR2 is LQKENI in the germline V gene. Trimming stripped 5 bases from V and 7 bases from J, with 21 bases between. In nucleotides, the CDR3 is TGTGCCAGCTCATACGGGGTGTCAGGACTGATAAATTCACCCCTCCACTTT. It specifies CASSYGVSGLINSPLHF. Looking up the rest from reference TRBV18 and TRBJ1-6 gives the full variable domain: NAGVMQNPRHLVRRRGQEARLRCSPMKGHSHVYWYRQLPEEGLKFMVYLQKENIIDESGMPKERFSAEFPKEGPSILRIQQVVRGDSAAYFCASSYGVSGLINSPLHFGNGTRLTVT.

This clone was observed a few times. The genes are TRBV11-2 and TRBJ2-1; maybe TRBD1 (6 bases). There are 13 residues in the CDR3. With 3 bases removed from V and 5 bases from J, the gap between germline ends came to 8 bases. CDR1 is SGHAT, CDR2 FQNNGV, per germline. CDR3 in DNA: TGTGCCAGCAGCTTGGACAGAAACAATGAGCAGTTCTTC. This codes for CASSLDRNNEQFF.

The J gene is TRBJ2-7, the V gene TRBV6-5; D not certain. Trimming removed 6 bases from V and 0 bases from J, with 6 bases in between. The CDR3 is 12 amino acids. Germline CDR1 and CDR2: MNHEY and SVGAGI. This CDR3 is CASSPGSYEQYF. The CDR3 DNA is TGTGCCAGCAGCCCGGGCTCCTACGAGCAGTACTTC.

J is TRBJ1-1 and V is TRBV5-1; TRBD1 matches 7 bases. The CDR3 extends over 15 amino acids. Germline values: CDR1 SGHRS, CDR2 YFSETQ. Trimming took 4 bases from V and 4 from J; bases not matched to a gene: 10. Here the CDR3 DNA reads TGCGCCAGCAGCACTAGACAGGGCGGCCCCACTGAAGCTTTCTTT. It codes for CASSTRQGGPTEAFF. The variable domain in full, with the rest retrieved from reference TRBV5-1 and TRBJ1-1, is KAGVTQTPRYLIKTRGQQVTLSCSPISGHRSVSWYQQTPGQGLQFLFEYFSETQRNKGNFPGRFSGRQFSNSRSEMNVSTLELGDSALYLCASSTRQGGPTEAFFGQGTRLTVV.

This clone has only a few counts. V and J are TRBV11-2 and TRBJ2-3, with D possibly being TRBD2 (6 bases). From germline, CDR1 is SGHAT and CDR2 FQNNGV. The CDR3 extends over 15 amino acids. Trimming took 1 base from V and 0 from J, leaving 8 bases between them. CDR3: CASSLGGESTDTQYF. The CDR3 DNA sequence: TGTGCCAGCAGCTTAGGCGGGGAGAGCACAGATACGCAGTATTTT.

This clone was counted a few times. The chain has TRBV4-1 and TRBJ2-7; a weak D match, TRBD2 (6 bases). This CDR3 comprises 15 residues. Germline V gene sequence: CDR1 MGHRA, CDR2 YSYEKL. V shed 4 bases and J shed 0 bases, with 13 bases lying between them. CDR3 nucleotide sequence: TGCGCCAGCAGCCCCCGTGGAGGGAACTCCTACGAGCAGTACTTC. Protein sequence: CASSPRGGNSYEQYF.

The rearrangement joins TRBV18 to TRBJ2-7, with a weak D call TRBD1 (6 bases). The CDR3 loop spans 14 amino acids. Trimming removed 3 bases at V and 4 bases at J, with 13 bases between. The germline V gene has CDR1 KGHSH and CDR2 LQKENI. CDR3 nucleotides: TGTGCCAGCTCACCTGGGGACACGACTTACGAGCAGTACTTC. It encodes CASSPGDTTYEQYF. Drawing the rest from reference TRBV18 and TRBJ2-7, the complete variable domain is NAGVMQNPRHLVRRRGQEARLRCSPMKGHSHVYWYRQLPEEGLKFMVYLQKENIIDESGMPKERFSAEFPKEGPSILRIQQVVRGDSAAYFCASSPGDTTYEQYFGPGTRLTVT.

V usage is TRBV5-4 and J usage is TRBJ2-7; D is ambiguous. Germline V gene sequence: CDR1 SGHNT, CDR2 YYREEE (reference sequence). The CDR3 extends over 11 amino acids. Trimming stripped 4 bases from V and 5 bases from J, with 7 bases between. The CDR3 nucleotides read TGTGCCAGCAGCCTTAGCCACGAGCAGTACTTC. Translation: CASSLSHEQYF. Full variable domain (remainder filled in from reference TRBV5-4 and TRBJ2-7): ETGVTQSPTHLIKTRGQQVTLRCSSQSGHNTVSWYQQALGQGPQFIFQYYREEENGRGNFPPRFSGLQFPNYSSELNVNALELDDSALYLCASSLSHEQYFGPGTRLTVT.

This clone was observed a handful of times. This sequence joins TRBV5-1 and TRBJ2-5; D may be TRBD2 (6 bases). Germline V gene lookup returns CDR1 SGHRS and CDR2 YFSETQ. The CDR3 extends over 12 amino acids. Trimming took off 4 bases at V and 2 bases at J, with 6 bases between the two ends. The CDR3 region is CASSRGQETQYF. The DNA of the CDR3 is TGCGCCAGCAGCCGGGGGCAAGAGACCCAGTACTTC.

The V gene is TRBV4-2, the J gene TRBJ1-1; D is perhaps TRBD1 (6 bases). This CDR3 region has 16 residues. V lost 1 base and J 0 bases, leaving 12 bases between the germline ends. CDR1 is LGHNA, CDR2 YNFKEQ, per germline. CDR3 sequence reads: CASSQGDRTLNTEAFF. CDR3 DNA sequence: TGTGCCAGCAGCCAAGGAGACAGGACTTTGAACACTGAAGCTTTCTTT.

The chain combines TRBV10-3 with TRBJ2-3; D ambiguous. The CDR3 has 15 amino acids. V lost 1 base to trimming and J lost 2 bases, with 10 bases between them. CDR1 is ENHRY and CDR2 is SYGVKD in the germline V gene. As DNA, the CDR3 is TGTGCCATCAGTGAGTTAGAGGTCTCCACAGATACGCAGTATTTT. It encodes CAISELEVSTDTQYF.

This rearrangement joins TRBV25-1 to TRBJ1-2; no definite D call. Germline V CDR1 and CDR2: MGHDK, SYGVNS. V lost 2 bases, J lost 8 bases, and 9 bases lay in between. The CDR3 is 12 amino acids. The CDR3 DNA follows: TGTGCCAGCAGTGAAGGCCAAGTGGGCTACACCTTC. Translated: CASSEGQVGYTF.

This clone came up a few times. The rearrangement joins TRBV29-1 to TRBJ2-1; possibly TRBD2 for D (7 bases). With 6 bases removed from V and 12 bases from J, the gap between germline ends came to 18 bases. This CDR3 has 12 amino acids. CDR1 and CDR2 (germline): SQVTM, ANQGSEA. The CDR3 region has the DNA TGCAGCGTAGGAGGGGGGGCTGTCGGGCAGTTCTTC. Protein: CSVGGGAVGQFF.

V and J are TRBV7-9 and TRBJ2-7, with D perhaps matching TRBD2 (6 bases). The CDR3 has 14 amino acids. Germline V gene data show CDR1 as SEHNR and CDR2 as FQNEAQ (reference sequence). The V gene lost 6 bases and the J gene lost 2 bases, with 14 bases spanning the gap. The CDR3 DNA is TGTGCCAGCAGTCTGGAGGGCTTTGCCTACGAGCAGTACTTC. Encoded protein: CASSLEGFAYEQYF.